This T cell receptor (beta chain) was captured in a study of identical twins. This clonotype has more than one count but fewer than ten. After removal of 6 bases from V and 9 bases from J, the junction contained 3 bases not matched to a gene. The CDR3 totals 13 residues. Germline lookup yields CDR1 DFQATT and CDR2 SNEGSKA (reference sequence). TCRdb reprocessed the 5' RACE reads via MiXCR and lists one record per CDR3 protein. The sample consists of 450,000 to 650,000 distinct CDR3 sequences, roughly 15% of them appearing once. This sample also belongs to another study, concerning yellow fever vaccine responses in identical twins.

The chain combines TRBV20-1 with TRBJ1-6, with 12 bases matching TRBD1. Sample: CD4+ T cells sorted from blood. This receptor was obtained from a woman between 18 and 29 years old in good health. CDR3 loop: CSAGQGASSPLHF. CDR3 nucleotide sequence: TGCAGTGCGGGACAGGGGGCGAGTTCACCCCTCCACTTT.